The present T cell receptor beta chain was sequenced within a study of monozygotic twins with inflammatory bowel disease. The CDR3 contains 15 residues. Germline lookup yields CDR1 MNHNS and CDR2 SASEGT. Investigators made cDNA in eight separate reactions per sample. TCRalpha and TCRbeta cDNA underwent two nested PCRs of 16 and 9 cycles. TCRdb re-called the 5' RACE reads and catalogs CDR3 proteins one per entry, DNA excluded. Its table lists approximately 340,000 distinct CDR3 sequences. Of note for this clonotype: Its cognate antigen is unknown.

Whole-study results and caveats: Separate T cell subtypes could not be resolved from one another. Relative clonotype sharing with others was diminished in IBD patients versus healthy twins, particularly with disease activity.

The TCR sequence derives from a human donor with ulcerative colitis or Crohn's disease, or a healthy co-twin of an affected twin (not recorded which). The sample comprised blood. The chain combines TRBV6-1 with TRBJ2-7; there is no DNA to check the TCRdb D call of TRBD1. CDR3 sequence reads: CASSPRQGLMGEQYF.